Listed here are 5 T cell receptor beta chains from one sample, sequenced in a study of blood T cell repertoires in COVID-19. TCRdb keeps only in-frame clones here, not all; method: immunoSEQ multiplex PCR. This sample has some 64,000 clones, with approximately 91% found just once. Sequenced: peripheral blood. Receptors were obtained from a man aged 65 to 79 with acute or convalescent COVID-19.

This rearrangement joins TRBV7-9 to TRBJ2-3; tentatively, D is TRBD2 (5 bases). The germline gives CDR1 SEHNR, CDR2 FQNEAQ (reference sequence). CDR3 length: 16 residues. The ends were cut back, 5 bases at V and 2 bases at J, with 17 bases in the middle. CDR3 nucleotide sequence: TGTGCCAGCAGCGAAGCGGCCCTTAGATCCACAGATACGCAGTATTTT. Residues: CASSEAALRSTDTQYF.

This chain uses TRBV4-1 with TRBJ1-4, with D possibly being TRBD1 (6 bases). CDR1 and CDR2 from the germline V gene are MGHRA and YSYEKL. V lost 1 base and J lost 4, with 13 bases in between. The length of the CDR3 is 16 residues. The DNA of the CDR3 is TGCGCCAGCAGCCAAGGGAAGGACAGATATAATGAAAAACTGTTTTTT. Translating gives CASSQGKDRYNEKLFF.

The rearrangement uses TRBV6-2 or TRBV6-3 and TRBJ2-1; TRBD2 is a possible D gene (5 bases). V was cut by 2 bases and J by 0 bases, with 11 bases left in between. Germline values: CDR1 MNHEY, CDR2 SVGEGT. The CDR3 totals 16 residues. The CDR3 region is CASSYQSGVSYNEQFF. CDR3 nucleotides: TGTGCCAGCAGTTACCAATCCGGGGTCTCCTACAATGAGCAGTTCTTC.

The chain has TRBV3-1 (or the pseudogene TRBV3-2) and TRBJ1-5; 7 bases agree with TRBD1. CDR3 size: 15 residues. V shed 3 bases and J 4 bases; nucleotides not matched to a gene: 6. CDR1 is LGHDT, CDR2 YNNKEL, per germline (reference sequence). The DNA for the CDR3 is TGTGCCAGCAGCCAGAAGGGACAGATGAATCAGCCCCAGCATTTT. Its protein product is CASSQKGQMNQPQHF.

The J gene is TRBJ2-2, the V gene TRBV18; the match to TRBD2 covers 8 bases. Germline V gives CDR1 KGHSH, CDR2 LQKENI. The CDR3 is 16 amino acids. Trimming removed 1 base from V and 6 bases from J; junction bases left unmatched: 7. The CDR3 DNA reads as TGTGCCAGCTCACCACGGACTAGCCCGAATGCCGGGGAGCTGTTTTTT. It translates to CASSPRTSPNAGELFF.